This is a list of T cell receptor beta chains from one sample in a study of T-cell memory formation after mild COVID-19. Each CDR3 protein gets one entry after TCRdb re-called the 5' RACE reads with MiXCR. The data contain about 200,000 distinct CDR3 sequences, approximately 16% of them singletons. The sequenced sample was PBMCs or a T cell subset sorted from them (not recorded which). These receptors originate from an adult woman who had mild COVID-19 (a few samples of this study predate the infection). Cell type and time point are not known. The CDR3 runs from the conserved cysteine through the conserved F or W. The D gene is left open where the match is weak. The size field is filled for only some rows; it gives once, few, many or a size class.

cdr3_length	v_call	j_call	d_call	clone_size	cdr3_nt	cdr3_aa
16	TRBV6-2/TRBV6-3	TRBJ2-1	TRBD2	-	TGTGCCAGCAGTTATTCTAGCGGGAGGGCCGCTAATGAGCAGTTCTTC	CASSYSSGRAANEQFF
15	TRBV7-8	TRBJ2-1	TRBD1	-	TGTGCCAGCAGCTCCCTAGGGACAGGGTACAATGAGCAGTTCTTC	CASSSLGTGYNEQFF
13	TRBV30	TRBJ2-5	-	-	TGTGCCTGGAGTCGTGCTGGACAAGAGACCCAGTACTTC	CAWSRAGQETQYF
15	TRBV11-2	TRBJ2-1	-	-	TGTGCCAGCAGCCCAAGACGTAACGCCTACAATGAGCAGTTCTTC	CASSPRRNAYNEQFF
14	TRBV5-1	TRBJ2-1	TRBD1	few	TGCGCCAGCAGCACCGGACAGGGCCACAATGAGCAGTTCTTC	CASSTGQGHNEQFF
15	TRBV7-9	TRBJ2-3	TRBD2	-	TGTGCCAGCAGCTTGGACTTCCTGCGGGGGGATACGCAGTATTTT	CASSLDFLRGDTQYF
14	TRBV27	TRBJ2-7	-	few	TGTGCCAGCAGTCTCCGAGGGGGGCTATACGAGCAGTACTTC	CASSLRGGLYEQYF
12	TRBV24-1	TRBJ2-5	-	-	TGTGCCACCAGTGAACTTCGGGGAGTCCAGTACTTC	CATSELRGVQYF
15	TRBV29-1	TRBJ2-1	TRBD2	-	TGCAGCGTTGAAGTAGCGGGAGGGAGGGGTAATGAGCAGTTCTTC	CSVEVAGGRGNEQFF
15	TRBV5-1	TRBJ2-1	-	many	TGCGCCAGCAGCTTGGCCGCAGGGTCCTACAATGAGCAGTTCTTC	CASSLAAGSYNEQFF
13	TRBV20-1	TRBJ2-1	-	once	TGCAGTGCTATGGAGGGGCCCATCCATGAGCAGTTCTTC	CSAMEGPIHEQFF
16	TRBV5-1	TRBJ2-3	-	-	TGCGCCAGCAGCTTAGGCCTACTAGCCGACACAGATACGCAGTATTTT	CASSLGLLADTDTQYF
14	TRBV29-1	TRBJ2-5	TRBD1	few	TGCAGCGTTGACGTAGGGGGACAGCTCCGGGCCCAGTACTTC	CSVDVGGQLRAQYF
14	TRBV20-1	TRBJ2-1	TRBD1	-	TGCAGTGCTAGATCGGGACAGGGTCACAATGAGCAGTTCTTC	CSARSGQGHNEQFF
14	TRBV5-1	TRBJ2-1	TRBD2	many	TGCGCCAGCAGCTTCCTAGCGGGGGACAATGAGCAGTTCTTC	CASSFLAGDNEQFF
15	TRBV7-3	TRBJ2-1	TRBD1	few	TGTGCCAGCAGCCCAGGACAGGGATTCCTGAATGAGCAGTTCTTC	CASSPGQGFLNEQFF
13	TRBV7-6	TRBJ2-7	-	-	TGTGCCAGCGGCGGACTCCAGTCCTACGAGCAGTACTTC	CASGGLQSYEQYF
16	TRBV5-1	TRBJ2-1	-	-	TGCGCCAGCAGCTTGGGGCAGAATACAGCCTACAATGAGCAGTTCTTC	CASSLGQNTAYNEQFF
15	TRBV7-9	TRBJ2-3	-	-	TGTGCCAGCAGCTTCCAGGGTCTAAAGACAGATACGCAGTATTTT	CASSFQGLKTDTQYF
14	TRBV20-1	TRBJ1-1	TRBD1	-	TGCAGTGCTACCCTGGGACAGGCGTTCACTGAAGCTTTCTTT	CSATLGQAFTEAFF
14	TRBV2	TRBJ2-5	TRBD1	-	TGTGCCAGCAGCGTGCAGGGGGCATGGGAGACCCAGTACTTC	CASSVQGAWETQYF
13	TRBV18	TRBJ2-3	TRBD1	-	TGTGCCAGCTCGCGGGACAGGGCAGATACGCAGTATTTT	CASSRDRADTQYF
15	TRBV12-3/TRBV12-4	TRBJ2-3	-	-	TGTGCCAGCAGTTTAGGGGGGGGCGACCACCTCGGGCAGTATTTT	CASSLGGGDHLGQYF
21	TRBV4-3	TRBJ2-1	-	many	TGCGCCAGCAGCCAAGATGGTCCAGGCCTTAGCGGTTCAAGTTCCTACAATGAGCAGTTCTTC	CASSQDGPGLSGSSSYNEQFF
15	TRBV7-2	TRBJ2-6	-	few	TGTGCCAGCAGCACATTAAGCTCTGGGGCCAACGTCCTGACTTTC	CASSTLSSGANVLTF
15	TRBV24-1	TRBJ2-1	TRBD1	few	TGTGCCACCAGTGATTCCGGGACAGGGCGGAATGAGCAGTTCTTC	CATSDSGTGRNEQFF
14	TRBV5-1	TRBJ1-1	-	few	TGCGCCAGCAGGACTGACGCGATGAACACTGAAGCTTTCTTT	CASRTDAMNTEAFF
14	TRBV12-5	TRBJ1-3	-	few	TGTGCTAGTGGTTTGGTAACAGGGGGAAACACCATATATTTT	CASGLVTGGNTIYF
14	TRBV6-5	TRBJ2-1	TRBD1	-	TGTGCCAGCAGGCGGACCAGGGGGACCAATGAGCAGTTCTTC	CASRRTRGTNEQFF
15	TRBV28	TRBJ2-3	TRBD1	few	TGTGCCAGCAGCTACGGGACAGCGAACACAGATACGCAGTATTTT	CASSYGTANTDTQYF
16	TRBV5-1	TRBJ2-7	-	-	TGCGCCAGCAGCTCGCGACGGGGTACGAGCATCTACGAGCAGTACTTC	CASSSRRGTSIYEQYF
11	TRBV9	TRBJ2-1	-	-	TGTGCCAGTGCCACCAACAATGAGCAGTTCTTC	CASATNNEQFF
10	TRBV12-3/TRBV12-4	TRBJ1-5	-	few	TGTGCCAGCAGTTATCAGCCCCAGCATTTT	CASSYQPQHF
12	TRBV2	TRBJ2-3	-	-	TGTGCCAGCAGTGAACTTCCTGATACGCAGTATTTT	CASSELPDTQYF
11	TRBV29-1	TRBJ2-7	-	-	TGCAGCGTGGGACACCGCTACGAGCAGTACTTC	CSVGHRYEQYF
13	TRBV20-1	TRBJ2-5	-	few	TGCAGTGCTCCGCCGGAACCGTTGGAGACCCAGTACTTC	CSAPPEPLETQYF
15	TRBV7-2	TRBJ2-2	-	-	TGTGCCAGCAGCTTCCAGGGGTTCGACACCGGGGAGCTGTTTTTT	CASSFQGFDTGELFF
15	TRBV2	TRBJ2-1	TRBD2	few	TGTGCCAGCGATGGACCTACTAGCGGGGGGGGTGAGCAGTTCTTC	CASDGPTSGGGEQFF
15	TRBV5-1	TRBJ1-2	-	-	TGCGCCAGCAGCTTCGGACAGTGGGGGAACGATGGCTACACCTTC	CASSFGQWGNDGYTF
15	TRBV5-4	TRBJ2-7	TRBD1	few	TGTGCCAGCAGCTTATGGGACAGGGAAACGGGCGAGCAGTACTTC	CASSLWDRETGEQYF
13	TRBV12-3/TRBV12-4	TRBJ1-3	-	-	TGTGCCAGCAGGCGTACCTCTGGAAACACCATATATTTT	CASRRTSGNTIYF
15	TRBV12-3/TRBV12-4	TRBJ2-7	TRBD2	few	TGTGCCAGCAGCCAGGGCGGGGGTTCGGCCTACGAGCAGTACTTC	CASSQGGGSAYEQYF
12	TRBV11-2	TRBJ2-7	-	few	TGTGCCAGCACCACTATGAAGTCCGAGCAGTACTTC	CASTTMKSEQYF
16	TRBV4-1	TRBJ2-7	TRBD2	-	TGCGCCAGCAGCCAAGGCCTGGGGACTAGTTCCTACGAGCAGTACTTC	CASSQGLGTSSYEQYF
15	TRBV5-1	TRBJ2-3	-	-	TGCGCCAGCAGCTTGGGACAGGACCACACAGATACGCAGTATTTT	CASSLGQDHTDTQYF
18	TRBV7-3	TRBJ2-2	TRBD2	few	TGTGCCAGCAGACAAAGGACTAGCGGGGGATCGAACACCGGGGAGCTGTTTTTT	CASRQRTSGGSNTGELFF
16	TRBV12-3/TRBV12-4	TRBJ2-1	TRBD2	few	TGTGCCAGCAGTTTTGGTGGACTAGCGGGGTTGGATGAGCAGTTCTTC	CASSFGGLAGLDEQFF
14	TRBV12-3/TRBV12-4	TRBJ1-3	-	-	TGTGCCAGCAGTGCTACAGTAGAAGGAAACACCATATATTTT	CASSATVEGNTIYF
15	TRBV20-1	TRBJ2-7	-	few	TGCAGTGCTAGAGATGGAGACTCCCTCTCCTACGAGCAGTACTTC	CSARDGDSLSYEQYF
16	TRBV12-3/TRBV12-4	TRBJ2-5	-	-	TGTGCCAGCAACCATCTCGTGGGGGCGGGGAAAGAGACCCAGTACTTC	CASNHLVGAGKETQYF